This TCR beta chain was recovered during a study of T-cell reconstitution after alpha-beta-depleted transplantation in children. During its preparation, the TCRbeta library received unique molecular identifiers. Each CDR3 protein gets one entry after TCRdb re-called the PCR reads with MiXCR. The sample lists over 3,000 distinct CDR3 sequences; roughly an eighth were seen once. CDR1 SGHNT and CDR2 YYREEE come from the germline V gene (reference sequence). With V trimmed by 3 bases and J by 2 bases, 6 bases remained unmatched. The CDR3 is made up of 16 amino acids. This clonotype was counted ten times or more.

The chain carries TRBV5-4 and TRBJ2-3; TRBD2 aligns across 10 bases. The sequence derives from a patient aged 2-10 years who had a stem cell transplant for inherited bone marrow failure, so the T cells may come from the graft donor. Source: PBMCs, mostly from graft donor cells, taken 360 days after TCRalphabeta/CD19-depleted stem cell transplant. The CDR3 DNA sequence: TGTGCCAGCAGCTCTCACAGCGGGAGGGCCACAGATACGCAGTATTTT. The encoded protein is CASSSHSGRATDTQYF.